Shown below are 13 T cell receptor beta chains from a single sample sequenced in a study of blood T cell repertoires in COVID-19. TCRdb's table, derived via immunoSEQ multiplex PCR, lists solely in-frame clones and lacks some. This sample has approximately 290,000 clones; around 89% occur once, and the top ten carry more than 0.75%. Sample: peripheral blood. These receptors all come from a man between 25 and 39 years old with acute or convalescent COVID-19.

This clone was counted once. The chain links TRBV10-1 to TRBJ2-7; 8 bases map to TRBD1. Germline lookup yields CDR1 WNHNN and CDR2 SYGVQD (reference sequence). J was trimmed by 0 bases and V by 1 base; bases with no gene match: 2. This CDR3 spans 15 amino acids. DNA for the CDR3: TGCGCCAGCAGTGAGTGGACAGGGCTCTCCTACGAGCAGTACTTC. As protein: CASSEWTGLSYEQYF.

This clone was found a few times. The chain carries TRBV10-3 and TRBJ1-1, with no clear D. The CDR3 has 15 amino acids. Trimming cost V 3 bases and J 1 base, with 12 bases left between them. The germline gives CDR1 ENHRY, CDR2 SYGVKD. The CDR3 loop is CAISDPGEANTEAFF. CDR3 nucleotides: TGTGCCATCAGTGACCCCGGTGAGGCGAACACTGAAGCTTTCTTT.

This sequence joins TRBV30 and TRBJ2-5; 7 positions agree with TRBD1. Germline V gene data show CDR1 as GTSNPN and CDR2 as SVGIG (reference sequence). V lost 2 bases to trimming and J lost 5 bases; unmatched junction nucleotides: 8. The CDR3 spans 14 residues. For the CDR3, the DNA is TGTGCCTGGAGTTTGAGGGGGCTAGGGGAGACCCAGTACTTC. Its protein is CAWSLRGLGETQYF. Full variable domain (missing parts from reference TRBV30 and TRBJ2-5): SQTIHQWPATLVQPVGSPLSLECTVEGTSNPNLYWYRQAAGRGLQLLFYSVGIGQISSEVPQNLSASRPQDRQFILSSKKLLLSDSGFYLCAWSLRGLGETQYFGPGTRLLVL.

The chain links TRBV19 to TRBJ2-1; no clear D gene. CDR1 and CDR2 from the germline V gene are LNHDA and SQIVND (reference sequence). This CDR3 has 15 amino acids. V was shortened by 3 bases and J by 9 bases, with 18 bases between the two germline ends. The CDR3, as DNA: TGTGCCAGTAGTATTAATGAGTGGGCGATCCGTGAGCAGTTCTTC. Protein product: CASSINEWAIREQFF.

The chain recombines TRBV30 with TRBJ1-5, with TRBD1 matching over 10 bases. The CDR3 length is 18 residues. CDR1 GTSNPN and CDR2 SVGIG come from the germline V gene (reference sequence). J lost 2 bases, V lost 3 bases, and 13 bases had no gene match. The CDR3: CAWRAQGGTGAGNQPQHF. The CDR3 bases are TGTGCCTGGAGGGCCCAGGGAGGGACAGGGGCCGGCAATCAGCCCCAGCATTTT.

The rearrangement links TRBV19 to TRBJ2-3, with D uncertain. V gave up 5 bases and J gave up 5 bases, with 17 bases separating them. CDR1 is LNHDA and CDR2 is SQIVND in the germline V gene (reference sequence). This CDR3 has 15 residues. CDR3 sequence: CASSARKLPGDTQYF. For the CDR3, the DNA is TGTGCCAGTAGTGCCCGCAAACTCCCGGGAGATACGCAGTATTTT.

The chain combines TRBV30 with TRBJ2-6, with unresolved D. The CDR3 runs to 14 residues. In germline, CDR1 is GTSNPN, CDR2 SVGIG (reference sequence). V lost 2 bases and J lost 1, with 6 bases in between. CDR3 bases: TGTGCCTGGAGTATCGGGTCTGGGGCCAACGTCCTGACTTTC. It yields the protein CAWSIGSGANVLTF.

The chain recombines TRBV30 with TRBJ1-5, with unresolved D. V dropped 5 bases and J dropped 3 bases, with 14 bases sitting between them. The CDR3 is 14 residues long. The germline V gene encodes CDR1 GTSNPN and CDR2 SVGIG (reference sequence). CDR3 DNA sequence: TGTGCCTGGGGCGCCCATCTGGCCAATCAGCCCCAGCATTTT. Its translation: CAWGAHLANQPQHF.

The chain employs TRBV5-4 and TRBJ2-1; TRBD1 is a possible D gene (6 bases). This CDR3 contains 14 residues. CDR1 SGHNT and CDR2 YYREEE come from the germline V gene (reference sequence). V shed 0 bases and J shed 8 bases, with 12 bases lying between them. The CDR3 DNA is TGTGCCAGCAGCTTGGTTGGGGGCGAGGATGAGCAGTTCTTC. Amino acids: CASSLVGGEDEQFF.

The chain joins TRBV5-1 to TRBJ2-7; D is uncertain. Trimming pared 0 bases from V and 2 bases from J, leaving 15 bases between. Germline V gives CDR1 SGHRS, CDR2 YFSETQ. This CDR3 is 16 amino acids long. The CDR3, as DNA: TGCGCCAGCAGCTTGGGAGGCAGCGTCTCTACCTACGAGCAGTACTTC. It encodes CASSLGGSVSTYEQYF.

The chain couples TRBV7-9 to TRBJ2-1; 7 bases align to TRBD1. CDR1 SEHNR and CDR2 FQNEAQ come from the germline V gene (reference sequence). CDR3 length equals 15 residues. After removal of 5 bases from V and 4 bases from J, the junction contained 8 bases not matched to a gene. The CDR3 loop reads CASSAPGTDYNEQFF. The CDR3 DNA follows: TGTGCCAGCAGCGCACCCGGGACAGATTACAATGAGCAGTTCTTC.

The chain couples TRBV28 to TRBJ2-7; 10 positions agree with TRBD2. The germline V gene encodes CDR1 MDHEN and CDR2 SYDVKM. CDR3 length equals 14 residues. V shed 5 bases and J 3 bases; nucleotides not matched to a gene: 4. The CDR3 DNA reads TGTGCCAGCAGTAAGCGGGAGGGCCTCTACGAGCAGTACTTC. This sequence encodes CASSKREGLYEQYF.

The chain links TRBV5-6 to TRBJ2-3; 14 bases map to TRBD2. J lost 3 bases, V lost 4 bases, and 4 bases had no gene match. The length of the CDR3 is 16 residues. Germline CDR1 is SGHDT and CDR2 is YYEEEE. DNA for the CDR3: TGTGCCAGCAGCCACCGGACTAGCGGGGGGACAGATACGCAGTATTTT. This codes for CASSHRTSGGTDTQYF.